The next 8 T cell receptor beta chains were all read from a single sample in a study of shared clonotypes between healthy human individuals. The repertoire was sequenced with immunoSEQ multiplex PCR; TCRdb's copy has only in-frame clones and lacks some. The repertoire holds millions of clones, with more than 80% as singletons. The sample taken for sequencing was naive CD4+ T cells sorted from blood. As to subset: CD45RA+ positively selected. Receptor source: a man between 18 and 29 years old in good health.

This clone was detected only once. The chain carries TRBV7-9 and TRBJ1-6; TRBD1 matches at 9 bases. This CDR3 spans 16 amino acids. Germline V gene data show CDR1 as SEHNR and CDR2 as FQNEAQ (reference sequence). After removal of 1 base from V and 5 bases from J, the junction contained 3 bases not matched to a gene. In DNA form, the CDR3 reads TGTGCCAGCAGCTTAGAAGGGACAGGGAATAATTCACCCCTCCACTTT. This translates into CASSLEGTGNNSPLHF.

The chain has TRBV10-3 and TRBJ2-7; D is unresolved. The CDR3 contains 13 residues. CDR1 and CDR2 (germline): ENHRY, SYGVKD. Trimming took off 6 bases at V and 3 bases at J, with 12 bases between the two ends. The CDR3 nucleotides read TGTGCCATCAGCTTCAATGACGACTACGAGCAGTACTTC. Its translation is CAISFNDDYEQYF.

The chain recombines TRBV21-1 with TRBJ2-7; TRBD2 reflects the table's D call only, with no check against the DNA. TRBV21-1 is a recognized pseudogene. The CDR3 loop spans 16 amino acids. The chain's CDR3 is CASSILPGLADHEQYF. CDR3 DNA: TGTGCCAGCAGCATACTGCCGGGACTAGCGGACCACGAGCAGTACTTC.

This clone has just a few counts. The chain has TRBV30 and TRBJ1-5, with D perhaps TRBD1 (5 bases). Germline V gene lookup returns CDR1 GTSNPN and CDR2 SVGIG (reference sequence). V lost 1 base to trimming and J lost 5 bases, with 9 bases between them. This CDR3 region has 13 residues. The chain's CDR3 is CAWSDRRHQPQHF. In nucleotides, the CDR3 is TGTGCCTGGAGTGACAGGCGCCATCAGCCCCAGCATTTT.

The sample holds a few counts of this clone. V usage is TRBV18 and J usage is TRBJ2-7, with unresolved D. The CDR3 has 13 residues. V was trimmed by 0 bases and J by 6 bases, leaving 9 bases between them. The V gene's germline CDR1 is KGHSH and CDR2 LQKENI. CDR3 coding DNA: TGTGCCAGCTCACCACCGATGGTGGGCGAGCAGTACTTC. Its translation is CASSPPMVGEQYF.

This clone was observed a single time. The chain's CDR3 is CASSFGTGIQETQYF. DNA for the CDR3: TGTGCCAGCAGCTTCGGGACAGGCATCCAAGAGACCCAGTACTTC. The V call is TRBV5-5, the J call TRBJ2-5; 8 bases match TRBD1. V lost 2 bases, J lost 1 base, and 4 bases stayed unmatched. The CDR3 spans 15 residues. CDR1 and CDR2 (germline): SGHKS, YYEKEE (reference sequence).

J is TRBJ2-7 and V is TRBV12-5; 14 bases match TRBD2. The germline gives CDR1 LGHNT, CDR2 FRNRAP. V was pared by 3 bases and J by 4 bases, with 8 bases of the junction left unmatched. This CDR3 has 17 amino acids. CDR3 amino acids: CASGLRLAGGFGYEQYF. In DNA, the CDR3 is TGTGCTAGTGGTTTACGACTAGCGGGAGGGTTCGGTTACGAGCAGTACTTC.

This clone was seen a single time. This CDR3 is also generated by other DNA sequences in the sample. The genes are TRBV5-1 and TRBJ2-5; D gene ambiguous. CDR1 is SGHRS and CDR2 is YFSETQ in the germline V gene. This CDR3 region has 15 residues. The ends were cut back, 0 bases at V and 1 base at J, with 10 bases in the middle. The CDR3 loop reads CASSLGRPAQETQYF. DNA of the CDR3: TGCGCCAGCAGCTTGGGACGCCCAGCCCAAGAGACCCAGTACTTC.